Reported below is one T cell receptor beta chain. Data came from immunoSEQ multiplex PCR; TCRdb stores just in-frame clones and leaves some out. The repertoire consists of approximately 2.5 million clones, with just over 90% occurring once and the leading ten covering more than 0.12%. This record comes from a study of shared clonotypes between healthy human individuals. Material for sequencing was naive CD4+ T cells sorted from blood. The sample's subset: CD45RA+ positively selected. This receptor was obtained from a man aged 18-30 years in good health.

The DNA of the CDR3 is TGTGCCAGCAGCTTAGCCCTGACTAGCGGCTACGAGCAGTACTTC. Translating it yields CASSLALTSGYEQYF. This chain uses TRBV7-2 with TRBJ2-7; 9 nucleotides align to TRBD2. The germline gives CDR1 SGHTA, CDR2 FQGNSA. The CDR3 totals 15 residues. V trimming: 0 bases; J trimming: 3 bases; junction bases outside the gene matches: 3.